Below are 24 T cell receptor beta chains sequenced from a single sample in a study of blood T cell repertoires in COVID-19. TCRdb keeps only in-frame clones here, not all; method: immunoSEQ multiplex PCR. The sample contains some 200,000 clones, about 80% of which appear only once. The sample taken for sequencing was peripheral blood. These receptors came from a woman aged 60 to 75 with acute or convalescent COVID-19.

The J gene is TRBJ1-5, the V gene TRBV5-1; no clear D gene. The V end lost 4 bases, the J end lost 4 bases, and 15 bases lay between the germline ends. The CDR3 covers 15 residues. From germline, CDR1 is SGHRS and CDR2 YFSETQ. CDR3 protein: CASSITGDPNQPQHF. The DNA for the CDR3 is TGCGCCAGCAGCATCACGGGAGACCCGAATCAGCCCCAGCATTTT.

As to this clone: The junction differs from germline at one of its ends, possibly a read error. The chain combines TRBV18 with TRBJ1-2; TRBD1 agrees at 7 bases. The CDR3 runs to 12 residues. The germline V gene has CDR1 KGHSH and CDR2 LQKENI. The CDR3 region has the DNA TGTGCCAGCTCAGACGTTTCCGGGACAGAAGCCTTC. This encodes CASSDVSGTEAF.

The genes are TRBV3-1 (or the pseudogene TRBV3-2) and TRBJ2-2; perhaps TRBD1 as D (5 bases). This CDR3 region has 16 residues. Trimming stripped 4 bases from V and 6 bases from J, with 18 bases between. Germline CDR1 LGHDT, CDR2 YNNKEL (reference sequence). CDR3 amino acids: CASSPITPLGAGELFF. The CDR3 DNA reads TGTGCCAGCAGCCCCATTACGCCATTAGGGGCCGGGGAGCTGTTTTTT.

The chain combines TRBV28 with TRBJ1-2; TRBD1 matches at 10 bases. Trimming removed 2 bases from V and 4 bases from J; junction bases left unmatched: 4. The germline gives CDR1 MDHEN, CDR2 SYDVKM. The CDR3 extends over 15 amino acids. CDR3 sequence (DNA): TGTGCCAGCAGTTTACTAGGACAGGGGGGCTATGGCTACACCTTC. Its translation is CASSLLGQGGYGYTF.

The chain carries TRBV7-2 and TRBJ1-3; 8 bases match TRBD1. The V segment lost 5 bases and the J segment 4 bases; nucleotides outside the gene matches: 1. The CDR3 sequence is 13 residues long. The germline CDR1 and CDR2 sequences are SGHTA and FQGNSA. CDR3 bases: TGTGCCAGCAGCCGGGACAGGGGAAACACCATATATTTT. This translates into CASSRDRGNTIYF.

The J gene is TRBJ2-2, the V gene TRBV13, with TRBD2 identical over 11 bases. The CDR3 length is 17 residues. The V gene's germline CDR1 is PRHDT and CDR2 FYEKMQ (reference sequence). With 1 base clipped from V and 1 base from J, the junction kept 2 bases outside the gene matches. The CDR3 coding sequence is TGTGCCAGCAGCTTAGAAGGACTAGCGGGGAACACCGGGGAGCTGTTTTTT. Translating it yields CASSLEGLAGNTGELFF.

V gene TRBV3-1 (or the pseudogene TRBV3-2) combines with J gene TRBJ1-4; 10 bases map to TRBD1. The CDR3 covers 16 residues. V lost 0 bases to trimming and J lost 5 bases; unmatched junction nucleotides: 3. The germline gives CDR1 LGHDT, CDR2 YNNKEL (reference sequence). This chain's CDR3 is CASSQDGQGGNEKLFF. The CDR3 DNA sequence: TGTGCCAGCAGCCAAGATGGACAGGGGGGGAATGAAAAACTGTTTTTT.

This clone was counted a few times. This chain joins TRBV20-1 and TRBJ1-2, with D possibly being TRBD1 (5 bases). Germline CDR1 DFQATT, CDR2 SNEGSKA (reference sequence). The CDR3 runs 13 residues. Trimming shortened V by 3 bases and J by 8 bases, and 16 bases separated the two germline ends. The CDR3 region has the DNA TGCAGTGCTAGTCCTGACGGGGGTCACGGCTACACCTTC. Its protein is CSASPDGGHGYTF.

The sample holds many counts of this clone. The chain links TRBV7-2 to TRBJ1-2, with TRBD1 identical over 7 bases. CDR1 SGHTA and CDR2 FQGNSA come from the germline V gene. The V and J ends lost 5 bases and 5 bases, in that order; junction bases with no gene match: 8. The CDR3 length is 14 residues. Here the CDR3 DNA reads TGTGCCAGCAGCAAGCCGGGACAGACTTATGGCTACACCTTC. This translates into CASSKPGQTYGYTF.

Details on this clone: This same CDR3 is encoded by further DNA sequences in the sample. The chain is built from TRBV7-2 and TRBJ1-1; D unresolved. Germline CDR1 is SGHTA and CDR2 is FQGNSA. V lost 1 base, J lost 2 bases, and 5 bases lay in between. The CDR3 consists of 13 residues. The CDR3 DNA follows: TGTGCCAGCAGCTTAGGCAGTAACACTGAAGCTTTCTTT. Its translation is CASSLGSNTEAFF.

This clone was detected only a few times. For the CDR3, the DNA is TGTGCCAGCAGCTTGCGAGACAAGTCGAACACTGAAGCTTTCTTT. Protein: CASSLRDKSNTEAFF. The chain is built from TRBV5-5 and TRBJ1-1; the D is unclear. The germline V gene has CDR1 SGHKS and CDR2 YYEKEE (reference sequence). The CDR3 has 15 residues. V lost 1 base to trimming and J lost 1 base, with 11 bases between them.

The chain uses TRBV7-2 and TRBJ1-2; D ambiguous. The CDR3 is 14 amino acids. Per germline, CDR1 SGHTA and CDR2 FQGNSA. V was cut by 0 bases and J by 7 bases, with 12 bases left in between. The CDR3 nucleotides are TGTGCCAGCAGCTTAGCGGCGGCCCCCCTTGGCTACACCTTC. Translation gives CASSLAAAPLGYTF. Full variable domain (remainder filled in from reference TRBV7-2 and TRBJ1-2): GAGVSQSPSNKVTEKGKDVELRCDPISGHTALYWYRQSLGQGLEFLIYFQGNSAPDKSGLPSDRFSAERTGGSVSTLTIQRTQQEDSAVYLCASSLAAAPLGYTFGSGTRLTVV.

The chain joins TRBV30 to TRBJ2-1, with D tentatively TRBD2 (6 bases). Trimming pared 3 bases from V and 7 bases from J, leaving 13 bases between. The CDR3 totals 13 residues. Germline values: CDR1 GTSNPN, CDR2 SVGIG (reference sequence). The CDR3 DNA reads TGTGCCTGGAGGTCGCCTAGCGTAAATGAGCAGTTCTTC. As protein: CAWRSPSVNEQFF.

This chain uses TRBV5-8 with TRBJ1-6; no definite D call. The ends were cut back, 1 base at V and 0 bases at J, with 11 bases in the middle. CDR3 length equals 17 residues. Germline CDR1 and CDR2: SGHTS and YDEGEE. In DNA form, the CDR3 reads TGTGCCAGCAGCTTGAAATTTGCGAGCTCCTATAATTCACCCCTCCACTTT. Translating it yields CASSLKFASSYNSPLHF. The full variable domain, its missing parts supplied by reference TRBV5-8 and TRBJ1-6, is EAGVTQSPTHLIKTRGQQATLRCSPISGHTSVYWYQQALGLGLQFLLWYDEGEERNRGNFPPRFSGRQFPNYSSELNVNALELEDSALYLCASSLKFASSYNSPLHFGNGTRLTVT.

This clone was found a few times. The chain links TRBV30 to TRBJ1-2; TRBD1 aligns across 8 bases. Trimming cost V 3 bases and J 7 bases; bases outside gene matches: 7. Germline-derived CDR1 and CDR2 are GTSNPN and SVGIG (reference sequence). CDR3 size: 13 residues. The CDR3 protein is CAWRAEQGGGYTF. The CDR3 DNA is TGTGCCTGGAGGGCAGAACAGGGGGGTGGCTACACCTTC.

V gene TRBV28 combines with J gene TRBJ1-2, with D possibly being TRBD1 (6 bases). Between the trimmed V and J ends, which lost 2 bases and 5 bases, there was a span of 15 bases. CDR1 MDHEN and CDR2 SYDVKM come from the germline V gene. The CDR3 covers 15 residues. The CDR3 here is CASSLGGVRGYGYTF. Here the CDR3 DNA reads TGTGCCAGCAGTTTAGGGGGGGTCAGGGGATATGGCTACACCTTC.

The chain links TRBV7-3 to TRBJ2-3; 7 nucleotides match TRBD2. CDR1 is SGHTA and CDR2 is FQGTGA in the germline V gene. V lost 5 bases, J lost 3 bases, and 11 bases stayed unmatched. The CDR3 has 16 residues. The CDR3: CASSPSLRGGTDTQYF. CDR3 coding DNA: TGTGCCAGCAGCCCCTCCTTGAGGGGAGGGACAGATACGCAGTATTTT.

This clone showed up just a few times. The chain links TRBV12-3 or TRBV12-4 to TRBJ2-7, with D perhaps TRBD2 (6 bases). The CDR3 has 13 amino acids. Trimming stripped 5 bases from V and 5 bases from J, with 13 bases between. As DNA, the CDR3 is TGTGCCAGCAGTCTCGGGGGTGGCAACGAGCAGTACTTC. It codes for CASSLGGGNEQYF.

The gene calls are TRBV12-3 or TRBV12-4 and TRBJ2-1; a possible D gene is TRBD1 (5 bases). Trimming pared 9 bases from V and 8 bases from J, leaving 11 bases between. The CDR3 spans 11 residues. The CDR3 reads CASSTGYEQFF. For the CDR3, the DNA is TGTGCCAGTTCCACAGGCTATGAGCAGTTCTTC.

This clone was seen a few times. The V and J genes are TRBV5-1 and TRBJ1-2, with D tentatively TRBD1 (5 bases). Trimming left V 4 bases short and J 4 bases short, with 20 bases between. CDR1 is SGHRS, CDR2 YFSETQ, per germline. This CDR3 is 16 amino acids long. In nucleotides, the CDR3 is TGCGCCAGCAGCGTGGGGCAGGCTTTGGCGGGCTATGGCTACACCTTC. As protein: CASSVGQALAGYGYTF.

This clone appeared a single time. This chain connects TRBV15 to TRBJ2-1, with unresolved D. The V end lost 2 bases, the J end lost 6 bases, and 14 bases lay between the germline ends. The V gene's germline CDR1 is LNHNV and CDR2 YYDKDF (reference sequence). The CDR3 extends over 15 amino acids. This CDR3 is CATSRRGYESNEQFF. As DNA, the CDR3 is TGTGCCACCAGCAGACGAGGCTATGAGAGCAATGAGCAGTTCTTC.

J is TRBJ2-7 and V is TRBV30, with 11 bases lining up with TRBD1. J lost 5 bases, V lost 4 bases, and 1 base had no gene match. CDR3 size: 12 residues. Germline V gene lookup returns CDR1 GTSNPN and CDR2 SVGIG (reference sequence). The CDR3 sequence is CAWTGQGDEQYF. In nucleotides, the CDR3 is TGTGCCTGGACGGGACAGGGGGACGAGCAGTACTTC.

CDR3 bases: TGCGCCAGCACAGCGGAAGAGACCCAGTACTTC. Amino acids: CASTAEETQYF. This sequence joins TRBV5-1 and TRBJ2-5, with D possibly TRBD2 on 5 matching bases. The CDR3 is made up of 11 amino acids. Trimming shortened V by 6 bases and J by 3 bases, and 6 bases separated the two germline ends. Looked up from germline, CDR1 is SGHRS and CDR2 is YFSETQ.

The chain joins TRBV20-1 to TRBJ1-2; unclear D gene. Germline CDR1 and CDR2: DFQATT and SNEGSKA (reference sequence). The CDR3 sequence is 10 residues long. V gave up 3 bases and J gave up 4 bases, with 3 bases separating them. The CDR3 nucleotides read TGCAGTGCTAGGAGCTATGGCTACACCTTC. It codes for CSARSYGYTF.